This entry describes one T cell receptor (beta chain). Assignments of participants to cohorts depended upon their own reported clinical history. In Cohort 3, a recovered donor had either two negative PCRs, clearance, or symptom resolution. The data belong to a study of blood T cell repertoires in COVID-19. Assay: immunoSEQ multiplex PCR; the TCRdb copy retains only in-frame clones and omits some. The table includes some 170,000 clones, about 84% detected once. Germline lookup yields CDR1 LNHDA and CDR2 SQIVND (reference sequence). CDR3 length: 15 amino acids. The V end lost 1 base, the J end lost 7 bases, and 13 bases lay between the germline ends.

The chain joins TRBV19 to TRBJ2-2; D perhaps matches TRBD1 (6 bases). The sequence was collected from a man in his forties who had recovered from COVID-19. What was sequenced was PBMCs or T cells enriched from blood (not recorded which). This CDR3 is CASSIVMGAGGELFF. The CDR3, as DNA: TGTGCCAGTAGTATAGTAATGGGGGCCGGCGGGGAGCTGTTTTTT.